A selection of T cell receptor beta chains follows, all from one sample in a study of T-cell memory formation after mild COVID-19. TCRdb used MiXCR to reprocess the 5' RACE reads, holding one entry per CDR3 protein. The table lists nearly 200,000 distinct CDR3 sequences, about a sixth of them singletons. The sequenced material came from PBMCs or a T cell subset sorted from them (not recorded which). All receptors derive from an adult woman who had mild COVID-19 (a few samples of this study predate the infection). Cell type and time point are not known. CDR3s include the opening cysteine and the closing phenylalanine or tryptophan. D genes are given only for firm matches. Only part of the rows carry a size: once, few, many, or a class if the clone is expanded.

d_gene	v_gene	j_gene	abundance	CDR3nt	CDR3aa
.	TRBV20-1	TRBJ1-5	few	TGCAGTGCTAGAGAACACTGGGCGAGCCTCGGCAATCAGCCCCAGCATTTT	CSAREHWASLGNQPQHF
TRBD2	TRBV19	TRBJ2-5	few	TGTGCCAGTACCGGACTAGCGGCTGAACAAGAGACCCAGTACTTC	CASTGLAAEQETQYF
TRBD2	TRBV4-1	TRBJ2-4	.	TGCGCCAGCAGCGTGGGACTAGCGGGAGGGCTCGCCAAAAACATTCAGTACTTC	CASSVGLAGGLAKNIQYF
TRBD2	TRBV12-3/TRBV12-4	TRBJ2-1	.	TGTGCCAGCAGCTCGACTAGCGGGAGAGGGAATGAGCAGTTCTTC	CASSSTSGRGNEQFF
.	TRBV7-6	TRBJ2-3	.	TGTGCCAGCAGCTTAGCGGCGGCAGGGGGGACAGATACGCAGTATTTT	CASSLAAAGGTDTQYF
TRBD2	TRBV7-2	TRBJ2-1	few	TGTGCCAGCAGCCAAAGCGGGAGGGCCTACAATGAGCAGTTCTTC	CASSQSGRAYNEQFF
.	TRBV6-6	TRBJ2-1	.	TGTGCCAGCAGCCGGGCGGCAGTCTCCTACAATGAGCAGTTCTTC	CASSRAAVSYNEQFF
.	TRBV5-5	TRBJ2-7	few	TGTGCCAGCAGCTTGCCCGTTGGGGCCTACGAGCAGTACTTC	CASSLPVGAYEQYF
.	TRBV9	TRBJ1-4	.	TGTGCCAGCAGCGTAGATGTAGGGGAGCGACTGTTTTTT	CASSVDVGERLFF
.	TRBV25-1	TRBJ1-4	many	TGTGCCAGCAGTGAATTCGGTGGGGTGATTGAAAAACTGTTTTTT	CASSEFGGVIEKLFF
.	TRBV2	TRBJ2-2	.	TGTGCCAGCAGTGAAGCGCTGGCCGGGGAGCTGTTTTTT	CASSEALAGELFF
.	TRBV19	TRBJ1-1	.	TGTGCCAGTATCATGGGGGGCGCTGAAGCTTTCTTT	CASIMGGAEAFF
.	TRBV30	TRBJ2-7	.	TGTGCCTGGAGTGGGTACTACGAGCAGTACTTC	CAWSGYYEQYF
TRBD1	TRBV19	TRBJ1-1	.	TGTGCCAGTAGACCACAGGGGCTGAACACTGAAGCTTTCTTT	CASRPQGLNTEAFF
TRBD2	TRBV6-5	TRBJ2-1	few	TGTGCCAGCAGTTACGTGGGGATGACTAGCGGGGGGGCGGATGAGCAGTTCTTC	CASSYVGMTSGGADEQFF
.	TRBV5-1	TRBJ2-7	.	TGCGCCAGCAGCTTGGTTTCGGGGTTCGACGAGCAGTACTTC	CASSLVSGFDEQYF
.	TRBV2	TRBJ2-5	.	TGTGCCAGGTCCGGAGGGACCTTCCAAGAGACCCAGTACTTC	CARSGGTFQETQYF
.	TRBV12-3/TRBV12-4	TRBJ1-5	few	TGTGCCAGCAGTTTAGCAGGGCCAAGCAATCAGCCCCAGCATTTT	CASSLAGPSNQPQHF
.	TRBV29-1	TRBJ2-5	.	TGCAGCGTTGAAGGGGGCCGGGGCTTACCCGAAGAGACCCAGTACTTC	CSVEGGRGLPEETQYF
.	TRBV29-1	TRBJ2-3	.	TGCAGCGTTGAAGACCGAGGAATACCTCCGGATACGCAGTATTTT	CSVEDRGIPPDTQYF
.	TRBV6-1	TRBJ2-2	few	TGTGCCAGCACCTTGGAGAGGGGCACCGGGGAGCTGTTTTTT	CASTLERGTGELFF
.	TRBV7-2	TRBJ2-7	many	TGTGCCAGCAGCTTAGTCGACGAGCAGTACTTC	CASSLVDEQYF
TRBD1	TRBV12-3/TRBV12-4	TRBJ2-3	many	TGTGCCAGCAGACCAACAGGGGCAGATACGCAGTATTTT	CASRPTGADTQYF
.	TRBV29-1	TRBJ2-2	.	TGCAGCGTCATGACAGCGGCGAACACCGGGGAGCTGTTTTTT	CSVMTAANTGELFF
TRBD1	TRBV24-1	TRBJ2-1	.	TGTGCCACCAGTGACCCCTCCGGGACAGGGGGCTTGAATGAGCAGTTCTTC	CATSDPSGTGGLNEQFF
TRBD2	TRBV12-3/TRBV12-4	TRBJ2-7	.	TGTGCAGTAGGCGGGAGGAGTCCTACGGAGCAGTACTTC	CAVGGRSPTEQYF
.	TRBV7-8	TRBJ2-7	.	TGTGCCAGCAGCTTAGCGTATAAGAGCAGCTCCTACGAGCAGTACTTC	CASSLAYKSSSYEQYF
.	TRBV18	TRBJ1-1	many	TGTGCCAGCTCACCACCTGACACTATGAACACTGAAGCTTTCTTT	CASSPPDTMNTEAFF
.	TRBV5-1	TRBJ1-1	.	TGCGCCAGCAGCCGTGGGGACGGGAACACTGAAGCTTTCTTT	CASSRGDGNTEAFF
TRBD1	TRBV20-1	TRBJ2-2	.	TGCAGTGCTAGATTAGGACAGGGCAGCGGGGAGCTGTTTTTT	CSARLGQGSGELFF
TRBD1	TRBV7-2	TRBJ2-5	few	TGTGCCAGCAGCTCCCAGACAGGGCGTGCCCAGTACTTC	CASSSQTGRAQYF
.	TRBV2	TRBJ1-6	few	TGTGCCAGCAGAGGACAGAATAATTCACCCCTCCACTTT	CASRGQNNSPLHF